This T cell receptor (beta chain) was captured by sequencing in a study of T cell repertoires in cytomegalovirus infection. Worth noting for this clonotype: Its antigen is not known.

Looked up from germline, CDR1 is MNHEY and CDR2 is SVGAGI. The CDR3 covers 14 residues. Trimming removed 5 bases from V and 6 bases from J; junction bases left unmatched: 4. Using its own MiXCR run on the reads, TCRdb lists one record per CDR3 protein. This repertoire shows about half a million distinct CDR3 sequences, roughly a third found once; its top ten account for about a sixth. This receptor was taken from a human donor in good health (CMV status not recorded). Some clones in this sample may be carry-over from other donors' samples. Sequences were derived from cultured PBMCs, sampled from culture after CMV antigen stimulation. This rearrangement joins TRBV6-5 to TRBJ1-6; the match to TRBD1 covers 7 bases. CDR3 DNA: TGTGCCAGCAGTGACAGGGTTGGTAATTCACCCCTCCACTTT. Protein: CASSDRVGNSPLHF.